Sequencing of this T cell receptor beta chain was carried out in a study of PD-1 and CTLA-4 blockade in melanoma. TCRdb's copy holds only in-frame clones and misses some; the assay was immunoSEQ multiplex PCR. The sample holds 9,500 to 13,000 clones, roughly four fifths seen once. The CDR3 runs to 15 residues. Germline V gene lookup returns CDR1 LGHNA and CDR2 YSLEER. Deletions cut 0 bases from V and 12 bases from J, with 18 bases between. The source was CD8+ T cells from peripheral blood, collected from a patient given anti-PD-1 treatment. The V call is TRBV4-3, the J call TRBJ2-1; D call uncertain. The receptor was derived from a human donor with melanoma. CDR3 region: CASSQDGAAASTQFF. The CDR3 DNA reads as TGCGCCAGCAGCCAAGACGGCGCCGCTGCAAGTACGCAGTTCTTC.